These T cell receptor beta chains were read from a single sample in a study of OX40 agonist ivuxolimab in advanced cancers. The protocol was immunoSEQ multiplex PCR, while the TCRdb copy is restricted to in-frame clones and leaves out a portion. The sample consists of fewer than 75,000 clones, around nine tenths of them appearing once. Specimen: CD4+ or CD8+ T cells sorted from blood, collected in a trial of the OX40 agonist ivuxolimab. These receptors originate from an adult with an advanced solid tumor such as melanoma, head and neck, liver or kidney cancer. Both conserved end residues are part of each CDR3. D genes are given only for firm matches. Rows may omit the clone size; those that give it use once, few, many or a size class.

TRBJ2-5 | NA | TRBV5-1 | TRBD2 | TGCGCCAGCAGCTCGAGGACTAGGATACTACAAGAGACCCAGTACTTC | CASSSRTRILQETQYF
TRBJ2-1 | NA | TRBV5-1 | NA | TGCGCCAGCAGCTTGACGGCTTCCTACAATGAGCAGTTCTTC | CASSLTASYNEQFF
TRBJ2-7 | NA | TRBV5-4 | NA | TGTGCCAGCAGCAGATCTATAGGGACTGCAGGCTACGAGCAGTACTTC | CASSRSIGTAGYEQYF
TRBJ2-7 | NA | TRBV6-1 | TRBD1 | TGTGCCAGCAGAGTCAGACAGGGACGCGACGAGCAGTACTTC | CASRVRQGRDEQYF
TRBJ1-2 | NA | TRBV6-5 | NA | TGTGCCAGCAGTTACTCTACGGCCCACTGGGGCTATGGCTACACCTTC | CASSYSTAHWGYGYTF
TRBJ1-2 | NA | TRBV7-9 | NA | TGTGCCAGCAGCGGGGGAAGGGCGCCGGGCCTTGACTATGGCTACACCTTC | CASSGGRAPGLDYGYTF
TRBJ2-7 | NA | TRBV27 | TRBD1 | TGTGCCAGCAGCCGGACAGGGTCCTACGAGCAGTACTTC | CASSRTGSYEQYF
TRBJ2-4 | NA | TRBV13 | NA | TGTGCCAGCAGCTTAGCGGGACTGAACATTCAGTACTTC | CASSLAGLNIQYF
TRBJ2-3 | NA | TRBV10-3 | NA | TGTGCCACCCAGGGGGGTAGCGGGGTAGATACGCAGTATTTT | CATQGGSGVDTQYF
TRBJ2-1 | NA | TRBV11-3 | TRBD1 | TGTGCCAGCAGCCCCGGGACAGGGGCCGGGGGCAATGAGCAGTTCTTC | CASSPGTGAGGNEQFF
TRBJ2-1 | NA | TRBV29-1 | TRBD2 | TGCAGCGTAGACCTAGCGGGAGGGTACAATGAGCAGTTCTTC | CSVDLAGGYNEQFF
TRBJ1-2 | NA | TRBV18 | TRBD1 | TGTGCCAGCTCACCAAGGACAGGGGATGGCTACACCTTC | CASSPRTGDGYTF
TRBJ1-2 | NA | TRBV9 | TRBD1 | TGTGCCAGCAGCGTGGGGACAGCCTCTAACTATGGCTACACCTTC | CASSVGTASNYGYTF
TRBJ2-1 | NA | TRBV29-1 | TRBD2 | TGCAGCGCAGCGGGAGTCTCCTACAATGAGCAGTTCTTC | CSAAGVSYNEQFF
TRBJ2-7 | NA | TRBV28 | TRBD2 | TGTGCCAGCAGTGGTCCGGTTAGCGGGATCTACGAGCAGTACTTC | CASSGPVSGIYEQYF
TRBJ1-5 | NA | TRBV7-2 | TRBD1 | TGTGCCAGCAGCTTAAAAGGGAACAGGGGTGGGAGCGGCAATCAGCCCCAGCATTTT | CASSLKGNRGGSGNQPQHF
TRBJ1-1 | once | TRBV6-4 | NA | TGTGCCAGCAGTGACTTCGATAGCAGGCGACGGGATGAAGCTTTCTTT | CASSDFDSRRRDEAFF
TRBJ2-7 | NA | TRBV10-3 | NA | TGTGCCATCCGGGACCGCGGGATCGAGCAGTACTTC | CAIRDRGIEQYF
TRBJ1-1 | once | TRBV29-1 | NA | TGCAGCGTTGAAGATCTGACTATGAACACTGAAGCTTTCTTT | CSVEDLTMNTEAFF
TRBJ2-7 | NA | TRBV28 | NA | TGTGCCAGCAGTATCCAATGGTTAGGGGAGCAGTACTTC | CASSIQWLGEQYF
TRBJ1-4 | NA | TRBV11-3 | NA | TGTGCCAGCAGCTTTTCAGGGACTAATGAAAAACTGTTTTTT | CASSFSGTNEKLFF
TRBJ2-7 | NA | TRBV11-1 | TRBD2 | TGCGCCAGCAGTTCCACTAGCGGCTCTTACGAGCAGTACTTC | CASSSTSGSYEQYF
TRBJ2-5 | NA | TRBV2 | TRBD1 | TGTGCCAGCGGTCGCGAACTCGGGACAGAAGAGACCCAGTACTTC | CASGRELGTEETQYF
TRBJ1-1 | NA | TRBV14 | NA | TGTGCCAGCAGCCAAGGGGTAGGGTTGGCCACTGAAGCTTTCTTT | CASSQGVGLATEAFF
TRBJ2-7 | few | TRBV28 | NA | TGTGCCAGCAGTTACCAAACTCTCTACGAGCAGTACTTC | CASSYQTLYEQYF
TRBJ1-1 | NA | TRBV7-8 | TRBD1 | TGTGCCAGCAGCATCGGGACAGGGGGAACTGAAGCTTTCTTT | CASSIGTGGTEAFF
TRBJ2-7 | NA | TRBV10-3 | NA | TGTGCCACAAAACAACAGGGCTACGAGCAGTACTTC | CATKQQGYEQYF